What follows are 30 T cell receptor delta chains derived from one specimen sequenced in a study of gamma-delta chains in newborns, infants, children. TCRdb reprocessed the reads through CATT. The repertoire holds just over 6,000 delta-chain clones, with 2.6% as singletons. The sample was blood. The receptor set was obtained from a child who was a newborn, infant or young child, either healthy, febrile or measles-vaccinated (not recorded which).

This clone has more than one count but fewer than ten. The gene calls are TRDV2 and TRDJ3; 7 bases map to TRDD3. Germline loops: CDR1 GEAIGNYY, CDR2 EKD. V dropped 0 bases and J dropped 3; count of bases not matched to a gene: 7. This CDR3 is 18 amino acids long. The CDR3 region is CACDTWRIRDWDTRQMFF. The CDR3 coding sequence is TGTGCCTGTGACACCTGGAGGATACGGGACTGGGACACCCGACAGATGTTTTTC.

The CDR3, as DNA: TGTGCCTGTGGGAGTACTGGGGGACCCCAACTCTTCTTT. Its protein is CACGSTGGPQLFF. The chain joins TRDV2 to TRDJ2; 9 bases fit TRDD3. V dropped 5 bases and J dropped 11; count of bases not matched to a gene: 8. The CDR3 is 13 amino acids. CDR1 and CDR2 (germline): GEAIGNYY, EKD.

This clone is labeled as large. The gene calls are TRDV2 and TRDJ3; TRDD3 aligns across 8 bases. This CDR3 is built from 16 residues. Trimming at V came to 3 bases and at J to 0 bases, leaving 0 bases not matched to a gene. Germline CDR1 reads GEAIGNYY; CDR2 reads EKD. Here the CDR3 DNA reads TGTGCCTGTGACGGGATACGCTCCTGGGACACCCGACAGATGTTTTTC. This sequence encodes CACDGIRSWDTRQMFF.

By frequency in the sample, this clone is medium-sized. The CDR3 DNA reads as TGTGCCTGTGACTTACTGGGGGGACCTTCGTACACCGATAAACTCATCTTT. Protein product: CACDLLGGPSYTDKLIF. The rearrangement uses TRDV2 and TRDJ1; TRDD3 matches at 8 bases. Germline V gene data show CDR1 as GEAIGNYY and CDR2 as EKD. V lost 3 bases and J lost 0; bases outside the gene matches: 11. This CDR3 is 17 amino acids long.

By share, this clone counts as medium-sized (0.01 to 0.1%). Other nucleotide sequences in the sample specify the same CDR3. The V gene is TRDV2, the J gene TRDJ2; 13 nucleotides agree with TRDD3. The CDR3 contains 18 residues. After removal of 3 bases from V and 4 bases from J, the junction contained 10 bases not matched to a gene. Germline V gives CDR1 GEAIGNYY, CDR2 EKD. The CDR3 sequence is CACDLVLGDTRATAQLFF. The CDR3 bases are TGTGCCTGTGACCTTGTACTGGGGGATACGCGGGCGACAGCACAACTCTTCTTT.

Only a few counts were recorded for this clone. The V call is TRDV2, the J call TRDJ3, with 10 bases fitting TRDD3. This CDR3 has 19 amino acids. V gave up 3 bases and J gave up 0 bases; unmatched junction bases: 7. The germline V gene has CDR1 GEAIGNYY and CDR2 EKD. The CDR3 loop is CACDGMGDTSSWDTRQMFF. The CDR3 DNA reads TGTGCCTGTGACGGGATGGGGGATACAAGCTCCTGGGACACCCGACAGATGTTTTTC.

This chain's CDR3 is CALGDPLPTLPWAGLTAQLFF. DNA for the CDR3: TGTGCTCTTGGGGACCCCCTTCCTACGTTACCCTGGGCCGGTTTGACAGCACAACTCTTCTTT. V is TRDV1 and J is TRDJ2; 9 nucleotides match TRDD2. V was pared by 3 bases and J by 1 base, with 18 bases of the junction left unmatched. The germline V gene has CDR1 TSWWSYY and CDR2 QGS. The CDR3 runs 21 residues.

In its sample, this clone ranks as medium-sized. This same CDR3 is encoded by further DNA sequences in the sample. The chain recombines TRDV2 with TRDJ3, with 9 positions matching TRDD3. This CDR3 is built from 20 residues. From germline, CDR1 is GEAIGNYY and CDR2 EKD. V trimming: 0 bases; J trimming: 0 bases; junction bases outside the gene matches: 8. In DNA, the CDR3 is TGTGCCTGTGACACCATCCTGGGGGATCCAAGCTCCTGGGACACCCGACAGATGTTTTTC. It specifies CACDTILGDPSSWDTRQMFF.

This clone is judged medium-sized. Other DNA sequences in the sample encode the same CDR3. The rearrangement links TRDV2 to TRDJ1; TRDD3 matches 8 bases. CDR3 length equals 16 residues. The germline V gene has CDR1 GEAIGNYY and CDR2 EKD. V was pared by 0 bases and J by 0 bases, with 5 bases of the junction left unmatched. The CDR3 DNA reads TGTGCCTGTGACACCGCGGAACTGGGGGACACCGATAAACTCATCTTT. It translates to CACDTAELGDTDKLIF.

This clone was observed a handful of times. V gene TRDV2 combines with J gene TRDJ3; D is possibly TRDD3 (6 bases). Trimming stripped 0 bases from V and 4 bases from J, with 15 bases between. Germline CDR1 reads GEAIGNYY; CDR2 reads EKD. The CDR3 extends over 18 amino acids. The CDR3 DNA is TGTGCCTGTGACACCTGGGGGCCCGGACAATGGGACACCCGACAGATGTTTTTC. The encoded protein is CACDTWGPGQWDTRQMFF.

This clone is medium-sized by share. This sample includes further DNA sequences coding for the same CDR3. The DNA of the CDR3 is TGTGCCTGTGACACGGGATACGCTAGCTCCTGGGACACCCGACAGATGTTTTTC. Amino acids: CACDTGYASSWDTRQMFF. The V and J genes are TRDV2 and TRDJ3, with 8 bases identical to TRDD3. This CDR3 has 18 amino acids. Unmatched junction bases numbered 4, after V lost 1 base and J lost 0 bases. Looked up from germline, CDR1 is GEAIGNYY and CDR2 is EKD.

This clone is a singleton in its sample. V and J are TRDV2 and TRDJ3, with 8 bases matching TRDD3. Here the J gene was assigned by germline matching of the DNA, as TCRdb has none. J lost 0 bases, V lost 4 bases, and 13 bases had no gene match. This CDR3 is 20 amino acids long. CDR1 is GEAIGNYY and CDR2 is EKD in the germline V gene. CDR3: CACDRATGGGSSWDTRQMFF. CDR3 in DNA: TGTGCCTGTGATCGCGCTACTGGGGGCGGTAGCTCCTGGGACACCCGACAGATGTTTTTC.

As to this clone: A single base separates this from a much larger clone, so it may be a read error. J is TRDJ3 and V is TRDV2; TRDD3 is a possible D gene (6 bases). No J gene was available from TCRdb, and it was assigned here by a germline match of the DNA. This CDR3 has 20 residues. Between the trimmed V and J ends, which lost 0 bases and 0 bases, there was a span of 17 bases. Per germline, CDR1 GEAIGNYY and CDR2 EKD. CDR3 residues: CACDTVLVDTSSWDTRQMFF. CDR3 nucleotides: TGTGCCTGTGACACCGTACTGGTGGATACAAGCTCCTGGGACACCCGACAGATGTTTTTC.

This clone was observed a few times. The protein recorded in TCRdb matches a much larger clone and deviates from this DNA's translation at residue 6, suggesting a read error; the protein here is obtained by translating the DNA. The chain employs TRDV2 and TRDJ2; D is ambiguous. This CDR3 is built from 14 residues. Between the trimmed V and J ends, which lost 0 bases and 1 base, there was a span of 5 bases. Germline assignment: CDR1 GEAIGNYY and CDR2 EKD. CDR3 in DNA: TGTGCCTGTGACACCGCGGGTTTGACAGCACAACTCTTCTTT. It encodes CACDTAGLTAQLFF.

This clone was counted only a few times. The protein TCRdb gives is from a much larger clone and does not agree with this DNA's translation at residue 8, likely a read error; the protein shown here comes from the DNA. Other DNA sequences from this sample encode an identical CDR3 as well. The V call is TRDV2, the J call TRDJ3; 8 nucleotides match TRDD3. The V gene end was trimmed by 1 base and the J gene end by 0 bases; junction bases not matched to a gene: 4. The CDR3 totals 18 residues. Germline V gene sequence: CDR1 GEAIGNYY, CDR2 EKD. CDR3 residues: CACDTGGSDSWDTRQMFF. CDR3 nucleotides: TGTGCCTGTGACACTGGGGGATCCGACTCCTGGGACACCCGACAGATGTTTTTC.

With regard to this clone: TCRdb lists the protein of a much larger clone for this DNA, which differs at residue 5, so this is likely a read error; the protein given here is translated from the DNA itself. The chain uses TRDV2 and TRDJ3, with 7 bases fitting TRDD3. Germline CDR1 is GEAIGNYY and CDR2 is EKD. Trimming cost V 3 bases and J 0 bases; bases outside gene matches: 7. The CDR3 loop spans 18 amino acids. This chain's CDR3 is CACDGTGASSWDTRQMFF. The DNA of the CDR3 is TGTGCCTGTGACGGTACTGGGGCAAGCTCCTGGGACACCCGACAGATGTTTTTC.

V and J are TRDV2 and TRDJ3; 9 bases agree with TRDD3. TCRdb offers no J gene call, so here the DNA was matched to germline to obtain one. The CDR3 totals 21 residues. Per germline, CDR1 GEAIGNYY and CDR2 EKD. With 0 bases clipped from V and 1 base from J, the junction kept 12 bases outside the gene matches. CDR3 loop: CACDTVELGDEPSWDTRQMFF. The CDR3 DNA is TGTGCCTGTGACACCGTAGAACTGGGGGACGAGCCATCCTGGGACACCCGACAGATGTTTTTC.

On this clone: One base away lies a much larger clone, so this may be a sequencing read error. Other DNA sequences in this sample translate to the same CDR3. CDR3: CACDTGWGIRSSWDTRQMFF. The CDR3 region has the DNA TGTGCCTGTGACACCGGCTGGGGTATACGCAGCTCCTGGGACACCCGACAGATGTTTTTC. V gene TRDV2 combines with J gene TRDJ3, with TRDD3 as a possible D gene (6 bases). The germline gives CDR1 GEAIGNYY, CDR2 EKD. This CDR3 has 20 residues. V lost 0 bases to trimming and J lost 0 bases, with 17 bases between them.

Note on this clone: A much larger clone lies a single base off, so this may be a read error. At the DNA level, this CDR3 is encoded by other sequences in the same sample as well. The chain carries TRDV2 and TRDJ2; 13 bases map to TRDD3. The CDR3 covers 17 residues. V dropped 3 bases and J dropped 8; count of bases not matched to a gene: 11. In germline, CDR1 is GEAIGNYY, CDR2 EKD. This CDR3 reads CACDPLLGDTPTAQLFF. CDR3 nucleotide sequence: TGTGCCTGTGACCCTTTACTGGGGGATACGCCGACCGCACAACTCTTCTTT.

Judged by abundance, this clone is medium-sized. CDR3 region: CACDTVLGASWDTRQMFF. For the CDR3, the DNA is TGTGCCTGTGACACCGTGCTGGGGGCCTCCTGGGACACCCGACAGATGTTTTTC. The rearrangement links TRDV2 to TRDJ3; 7 bases fit TRDD3. With 0 bases clipped from V and 0 bases from J, the junction kept 4 bases outside the gene matches. Germline CDR1 is GEAIGNYY and CDR2 is EKD. The CDR3 totals 18 residues.

In its sample, this clone was seen a few times. This may arise from a read error, as a much more abundant clone is one base away. This chain links TRDV2 with TRDJ3; 9 bases match TRDD3. The junction had 11 bases not matched to a gene; V was cut back by 0 bases and J by 3 bases. CDR3 length: 20 residues. The germline V gene encodes CDR1 GEAIGNYY and CDR2 EKD. CDR3 loop: CACDTILGDPSFWDTRQMFF. As DNA, the CDR3 is TGTGCCTGTGACACCATCCTGGGGGATCCAAGCTTCTGGGACACCCGACAGATGTTTTTC.

This clone rates as medium-sized. Other DNA sequences of this sample code for an identical CDR3. This chain links TRDV2 with TRDJ3, with TRDD3 matching 12 bases. Germline values: CDR1 GEAIGNYY, CDR2 EKD. CDR3 length equals 18 residues. Germline trimming cut 2 bases from V and 0 bases from J; bases unmatched to any gene: 1. The CDR3 nucleotides are TGTGCCTGTGACATACTGGGGGATACCTCCTGGGACACCCGACAGATGTTTTTC. Translating gives CACDILGDTSWDTRQMFF.

Comments on this clone: For this DNA, TCRdb reports the protein of a much larger clone, which diverges at residue 8, most likely from a read error; the protein presented here is translated directly from the DNA. The rearrangement uses TRDV2 and TRDJ3, with TRDD3 matching 8 bases. CDR1 is GEAIGNYY and CDR2 is EKD in the germline V gene. Germline trimming cut 1 base from V and 1 base from J; bases unmatched to any gene: 5. The CDR3 runs 18 residues. The chain's CDR3 is CACDTGGFGSWDTRQMFF. The CDR3 DNA sequence: TGTGCCTGTGACACTGGGGGATTCGGATCCTGGGACACCCGACAGATGTTTTTC.

Notes on this clone: A much larger clone lies one base from this, so it may be a read error. Other DNA sequences in the sample encode the same CDR3. The rearrangement uses TRDV2 and TRDJ3; 13 positions match TRDD3. Germline lookup yields CDR1 GEAIGNYY and CDR2 EKD. This CDR3 comprises 20 residues. V shed 1 base, J shed 0 bases, and the junction held 5 bases outside the gene matches. CDR3 DNA: TGTGCCTGTGACACAGTACTGGGGGATACGCGCTCCTGGGACACCCGACAGATGTTTTTC. Translated, it gives CACDTVLGDTRSWDTRQMFF.

By proportion, this clone is medium-sized. Other DNA sequences in this specimen translate into the identical CDR3. The rearrangement joins TRDV2 to TRDJ3; TRDD3 aligns across 9 bases. The junction had 3 bases not matched to a gene; V was cut back by 1 base and J by 0 bases. Germline V lookup: CDR1 GEAIGNYY, CDR2 EKD. The length of the CDR3 is 18 residues. The CDR3 DNA is TGTGCCTGTGACACTGGGGGATATTTCTCCTGGGACACCCGACAGATGTTTTTC. Protein product: CACDTGGYFSWDTRQMFF.

This clone is labeled as medium-sized (0.01 to 0.1%). The gene calls are TRDV2 and TRDJ3, with 9 bases that match TRDD3. Trimming took 0 bases from V and 0 from J; bases not matched to a gene: 5. The CDR3 has 19 residues. Germline CDR1 GEAIGNYY, CDR2 EKD. CDR3 DNA sequence: TGTGCCTGTGACACCATGGGGGATATTACCTCCTGGGACACCCGACAGATGTTTTTC. Protein product: CACDTMGDITSWDTRQMFF.

This clone was seen a few times. One end of the junction does not line up with germline, which may come from a read error. The rearrangement joins TRDV2 to TRDJ3, with D possibly TRDD3 on 6 matching bases. The V gene's germline CDR1 is GEAIGNYY and CDR2 EKD. This CDR3 contains 19 residues. The CDR3 bases are TGTGCCTGTGACACCGTCGGGGGAACCGGGTCCTGGGGCACCCGACAGATGTTTTTC. This gives the protein CACDTVGGTGSWGTRQMFF.

This clone was counted a few times. TCRdb attributes to this sequence the protein of a much larger clone, which differs from the DNA translation at residue 12; a read error is likely, and the protein displayed is translated from the DNA. The V gene is TRDV2, the J gene TRDJ3; 10 bases align to TRDD3. The CDR3 spans 18 residues. Germline CDR1 GEAIGNYY, CDR2 EKD. The CDR3 DNA sequence: TGTGCCTGTGACACTGGGGGATACTCGACCTGGGGCACCCGACAGATGTTTTTC. It is translated as CACDTGGYSTWGTRQMFF.

This clone was counted between two and nine times. The germline gene is not matched at one end of the junction; a read error may be the cause. The same CDR3 is also encoded by other DNA sequences in this sample. The rearrangement joins TRDV2 to TRDJ3; 9 positions match TRDD3. Germline CDR1 is GEAIGNYY and CDR2 is EKD. CDR3 length equals 20 residues. CDR3 nucleotide sequence: TGTGCCTGTGACTATACTGGGGGACCTACCAGCTCCTGGGACACCCGACAGATGTTCTTC. Its translation is CACDYTGGPTSSWDTRQMFF.

With respect to this clone: This may come from a read error, since a much larger clone is one base off. In the same sample, other DNA sequences code for this CDR3. CDR3 in amino acids: CACDDGGASSWDTRQMFF. The CDR3 bases are TGTGCCTGTGACGATGGGGGAGCGAGCTCTTGGGACACCCGACAGATGTTTTTC. V usage is TRDV2 and J usage is TRDJ3, with 7 positions matching TRDD3. This CDR3 spans 18 amino acids. V trimming: 3 bases; J trimming: 4 bases; junction bases outside the gene matches: 11. Germline V CDR1 and CDR2: GEAIGNYY, EKD.